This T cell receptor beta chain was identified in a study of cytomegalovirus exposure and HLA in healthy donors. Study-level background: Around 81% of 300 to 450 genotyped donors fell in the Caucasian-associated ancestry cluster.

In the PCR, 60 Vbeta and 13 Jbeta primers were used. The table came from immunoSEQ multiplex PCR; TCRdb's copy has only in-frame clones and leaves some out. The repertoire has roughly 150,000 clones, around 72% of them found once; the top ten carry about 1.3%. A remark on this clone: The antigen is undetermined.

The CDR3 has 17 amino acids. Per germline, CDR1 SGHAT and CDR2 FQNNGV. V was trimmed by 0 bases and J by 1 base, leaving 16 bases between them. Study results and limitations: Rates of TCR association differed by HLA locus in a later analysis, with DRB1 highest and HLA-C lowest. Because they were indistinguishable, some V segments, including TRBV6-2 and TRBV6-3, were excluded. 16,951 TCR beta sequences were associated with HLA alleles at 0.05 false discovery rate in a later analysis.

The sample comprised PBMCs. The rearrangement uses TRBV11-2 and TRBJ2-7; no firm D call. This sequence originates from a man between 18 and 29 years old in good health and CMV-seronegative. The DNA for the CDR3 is TGTGCCAGCAGCTTAGATCTTGGTAGCCCTATATCCTACGAGCAGTACTTC. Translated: CASSLDLGSPISYEQYF.